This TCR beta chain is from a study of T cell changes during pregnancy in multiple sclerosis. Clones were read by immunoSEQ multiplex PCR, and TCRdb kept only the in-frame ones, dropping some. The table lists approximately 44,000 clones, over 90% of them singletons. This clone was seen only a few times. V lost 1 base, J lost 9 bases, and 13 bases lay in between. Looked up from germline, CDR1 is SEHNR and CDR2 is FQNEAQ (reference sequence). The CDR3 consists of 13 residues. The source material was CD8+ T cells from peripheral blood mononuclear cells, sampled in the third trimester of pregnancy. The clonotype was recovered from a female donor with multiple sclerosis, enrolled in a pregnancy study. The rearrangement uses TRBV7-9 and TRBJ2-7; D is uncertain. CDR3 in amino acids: CASSLVADRGQYF. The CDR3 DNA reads TGTGCCAGCAGCTTAGTGGCAGACCGCGGGCAGTACTTC.